This T cell receptor beta chain was obtained from a study of T cell responses to AZD1222 COVID-19 vaccine. Findings of the study overall: Donors skewed white British and female; clonal diversity was possibly underestimated. Researchers took repertoire samples only after the peak T cell response had come. Spike-wide coverage was observed for vaccine-associated CD4 TCRs, with dominant responses at 160-218 and 743-854. Close to half of spike-specific TCRs reportedly recognize unmutated variant regions.

A word on this clone: Its antigen is undetermined.

TCRdb's copy holds only in-frame clones and misses some; the assay was immunoSEQ multiplex PCR. Of 90,000 to 130,000 clones in the sample, around 82% were seen once. The CDR3 extends over 15 amino acids. V shed 0 bases and J shed 7 bases, with 10 bases lying between them. CDR1 is MNHEY, CDR2 SVGAGI, per germline. The chain uses TRBV6-5 and TRBJ1-6; D gene uncertain. The source of this sequence is an adult in good health. Sequences were derived from peripheral blood, sampled on day 0 of AZD1222 vaccination. The DNA for the CDR3 is TGTGCCAGCAGTTACTCTTCGGGGTACAATTCACCCCTCCACTTT. It encodes CASSYSSGYNSPLHF.